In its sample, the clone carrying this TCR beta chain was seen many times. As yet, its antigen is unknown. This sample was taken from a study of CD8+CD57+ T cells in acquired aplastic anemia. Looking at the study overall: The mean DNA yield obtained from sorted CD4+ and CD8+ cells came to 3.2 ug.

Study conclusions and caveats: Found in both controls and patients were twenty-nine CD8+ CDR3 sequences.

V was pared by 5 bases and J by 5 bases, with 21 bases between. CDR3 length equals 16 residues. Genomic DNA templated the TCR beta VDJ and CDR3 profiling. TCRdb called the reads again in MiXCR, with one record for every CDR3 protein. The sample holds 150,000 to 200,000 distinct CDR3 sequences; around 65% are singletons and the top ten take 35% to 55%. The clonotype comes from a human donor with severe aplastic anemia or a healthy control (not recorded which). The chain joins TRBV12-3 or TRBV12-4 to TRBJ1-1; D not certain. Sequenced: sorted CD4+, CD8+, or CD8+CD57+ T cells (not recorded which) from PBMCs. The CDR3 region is CASSPPAGGSWTEAFF. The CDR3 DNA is TGTGCCAGCAGTCCCCCCGCCGGAGGGTCATGGACTGAAGCTTTCTTT.